These 5 T cell receptor beta chains share one sample of origin, sequenced in a study of blood T cell repertoires in COVID-19. Generated by immunoSEQ multiplex PCR, the TCRdb table keeps only in-frame clones and is missing some. The table records approximately 400,000 clones, 81% of them present only once. Specimen: peripheral blood. The receptors come from a human donor with acute or convalescent COVID-19. The donor label of this sample is uncertain.

The chain is built from TRBV27 and TRBJ1-2; 9 nucleotides align to TRBD1. V was clipped by 3 bases and J by 2 bases; unmatched bases: 4. CDR1 MNHEY and CDR2 SMNVEV come from the germline V gene (reference sequence). The CDR3 has 15 residues. The CDR3 nucleotides read TGTGCCAGCAGTTTCCGGGACAGGGTAAACTATGGCTACACCTTC. This encodes CASSFRDRVNYGYTF.

The CDR3 region is CASSVDRGQPQHF. CDR3 bases: TGTGCCAGCAGCGTTGACAGGGGTCAGCCCCAGCATTTT. V is TRBV11-2 and J is TRBJ1-5; 8 nucleotides align to TRBD1. The J segment lost 6 bases and the V segment lost 5 bases, leaving 3 bases of the junction unmatched. The CDR3 extends over 13 amino acids. Germline V CDR1 and CDR2: SGHAT, FQNNGV. Full variable domain (remainder filled in from reference TRBV11-2 and TRBJ1-5): EAGVAQSPRYKIIEKRQSVAFWCNPISGHATLYWYQQILGQGPKLLIQFQNNGVVDDSQLPKDRFSAERLKGVDSTLKIQPAKLEDSAVYLCASSVDRGQPQHFGDGTRLSIL.

This sequence joins TRBV3-1 (or the pseudogene TRBV3-2) and TRBJ2-1, with D possibly matching TRBD2 (6 bases). Germline CDR1 reads LGHDT; CDR2 reads YNNKEL (reference sequence). CDR3 length: 12 amino acids. V lost 3 bases and J lost 9, with 9 bases in between. DNA for the CDR3: TGTGCCAGCAGCCAGTCTAGCGTTGAGCAGTTCTTC. Translating gives CASSQSSVEQFF.

The chain uses TRBV24-1 and TRBJ2-5; no clear D gene. The germline V gene encodes CDR1 KGHDR and CDR2 SFDVKD. The length of the CDR3 is 11 residues. Trimming took off 9 bases at V and 5 bases at J, with 9 bases between the two ends. CDR3 sequence: CATASVETQYF. CDR3 coding DNA: TGTGCCACCGCAAGCGTCGAGACCCAGTACTTC.

This clone was seen a single time. V gene TRBV2 combines with J gene TRBJ1-5; 7 nucleotides match TRBD1. Losses at the gene ends were 8 bases for V and 3 bases for J; bases not matched to a gene: 7. Germline CDR1 and CDR2: SNHLY and FYNNEI. The CDR3 covers 14 residues. DNA for the CDR3: TGTGCCAGCCAAAGACAGGGCTACAATCAGCCCCAGCATTTT. It encodes CASQRQGYNQPQHF.